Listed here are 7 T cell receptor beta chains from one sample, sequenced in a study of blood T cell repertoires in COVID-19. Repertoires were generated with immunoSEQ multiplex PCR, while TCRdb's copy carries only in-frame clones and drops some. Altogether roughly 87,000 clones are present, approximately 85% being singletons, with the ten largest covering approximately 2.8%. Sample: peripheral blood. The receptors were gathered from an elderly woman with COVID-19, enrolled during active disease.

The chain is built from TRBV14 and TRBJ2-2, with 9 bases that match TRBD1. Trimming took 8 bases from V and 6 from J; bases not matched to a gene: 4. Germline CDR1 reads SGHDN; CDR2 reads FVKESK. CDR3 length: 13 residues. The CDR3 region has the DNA TGTGCCAGCTCTAACAGGGGGCCCGGGGAGCTGTTTTTT. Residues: CASSNRGPGELFF.

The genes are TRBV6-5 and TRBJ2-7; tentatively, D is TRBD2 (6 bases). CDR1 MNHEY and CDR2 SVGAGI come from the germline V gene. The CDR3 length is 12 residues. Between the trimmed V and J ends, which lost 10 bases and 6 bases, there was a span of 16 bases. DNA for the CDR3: TGTGCCACTTTAACAGAGGGAGGCGAGCAGTACTTC. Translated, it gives CATLTEGGEQYF.

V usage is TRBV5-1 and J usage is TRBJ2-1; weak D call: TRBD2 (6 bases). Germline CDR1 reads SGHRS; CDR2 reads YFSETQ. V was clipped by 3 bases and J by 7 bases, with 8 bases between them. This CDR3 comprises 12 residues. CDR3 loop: CASSSRGNEQFF. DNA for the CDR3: TGCGCCAGCAGCTCTCGGGGGAATGAGCAGTTCTTC.

In DNA form, the CDR3 reads TGTGCCAGCTCACCACGGGACTATTACAATGAGCAGTTCTTC. It translates to CASSPRDYYNEQFF. The chain combines TRBV18 with TRBJ2-1, with TRBD2 identical over 7 bases. Germline loops: CDR1 KGHSH, CDR2 LQKENI. CDR3 length: 14 residues. V lost 1 base and J lost 4; bases outside the gene matches: 1.

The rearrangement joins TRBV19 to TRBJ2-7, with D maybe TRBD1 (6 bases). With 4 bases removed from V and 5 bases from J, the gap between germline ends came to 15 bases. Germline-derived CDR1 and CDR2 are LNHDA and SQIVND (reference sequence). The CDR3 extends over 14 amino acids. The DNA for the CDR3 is TGTGCCAGTAGTAGTCTCCAGGGGAGCCACGAGCAGTACTTC. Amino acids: CASSSLQGSHEQYF.

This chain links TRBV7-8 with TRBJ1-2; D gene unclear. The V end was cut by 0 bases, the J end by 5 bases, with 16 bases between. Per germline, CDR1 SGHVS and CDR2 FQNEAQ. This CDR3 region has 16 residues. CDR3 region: CASSLASGSGPYGYTF. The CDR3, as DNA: TGTGCCAGCAGCTTAGCCTCCGGCAGCGGCCCTTATGGCTACACCTTC.

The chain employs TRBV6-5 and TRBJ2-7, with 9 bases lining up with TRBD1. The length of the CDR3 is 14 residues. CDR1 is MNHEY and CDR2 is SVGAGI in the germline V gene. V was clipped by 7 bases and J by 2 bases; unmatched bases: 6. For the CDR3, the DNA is TGTGCCAGCAAGGGACAGGGAGCTCCCTACGAGCAGTACTTC. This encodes CASKGQGAPYEQYF.